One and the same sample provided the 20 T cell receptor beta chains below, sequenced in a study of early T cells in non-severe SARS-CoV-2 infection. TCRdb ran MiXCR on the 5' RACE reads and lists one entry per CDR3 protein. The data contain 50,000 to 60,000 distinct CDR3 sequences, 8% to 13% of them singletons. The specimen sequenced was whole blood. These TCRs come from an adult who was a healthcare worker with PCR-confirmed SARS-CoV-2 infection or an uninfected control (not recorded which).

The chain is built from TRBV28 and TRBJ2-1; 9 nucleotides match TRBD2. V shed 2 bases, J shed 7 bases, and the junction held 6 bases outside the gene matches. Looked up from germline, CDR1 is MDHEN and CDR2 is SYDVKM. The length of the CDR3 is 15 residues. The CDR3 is CASSLAGGPGNEQFF. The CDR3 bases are TGTGCCAGCAGTTTAGCGGGAGGGCCGGGGAATGAGCAGTTCTTC.

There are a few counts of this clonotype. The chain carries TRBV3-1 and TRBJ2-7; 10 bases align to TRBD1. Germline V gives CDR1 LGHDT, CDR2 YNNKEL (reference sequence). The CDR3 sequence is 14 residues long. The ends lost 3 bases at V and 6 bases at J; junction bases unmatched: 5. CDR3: CASSHDRGPFEQYF. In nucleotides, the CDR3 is TGTGCCAGCAGCCACGACAGGGGGCCTTTCGAGCAGTACTTC.

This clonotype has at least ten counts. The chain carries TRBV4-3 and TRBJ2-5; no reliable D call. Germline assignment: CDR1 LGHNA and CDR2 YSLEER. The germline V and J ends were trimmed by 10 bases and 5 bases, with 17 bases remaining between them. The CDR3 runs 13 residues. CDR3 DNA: TGCGCCACAAAGCCGACCCCCGGGGAGACCCAGTACTTC. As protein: CATKPTPGETQYF.

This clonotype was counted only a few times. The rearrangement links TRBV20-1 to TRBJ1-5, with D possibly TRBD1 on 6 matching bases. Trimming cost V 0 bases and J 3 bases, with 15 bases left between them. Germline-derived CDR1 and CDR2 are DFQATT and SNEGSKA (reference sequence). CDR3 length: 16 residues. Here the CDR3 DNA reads TGCAGTGCTAGAGATCAAGGACAGAGGACCAATCAGCCCCAGCATTTT. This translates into CSARDQGQRTNQPQHF.

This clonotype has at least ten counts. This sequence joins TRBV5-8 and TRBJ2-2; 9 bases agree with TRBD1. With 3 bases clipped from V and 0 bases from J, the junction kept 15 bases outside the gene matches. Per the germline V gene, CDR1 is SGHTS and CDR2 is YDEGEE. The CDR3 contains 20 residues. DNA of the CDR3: TGTGCCAGCAGCTCCATTAGGGGACAGGGTTCCCGCGCGAACACCGGGGAGCTGTTTTTT. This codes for CASSSIRGQGSRANTGELFF. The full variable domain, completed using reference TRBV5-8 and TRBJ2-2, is EAGVTQSPTHLIKTRGQQATLRCSPISGHTSVYWYQQALGLGLQFLLWYDEGEERNRGNFPPRFSGRQFPNYSSELNVNALELEDSALYLCASSSIRGQGSRANTGELFFGEGSRLTVL.

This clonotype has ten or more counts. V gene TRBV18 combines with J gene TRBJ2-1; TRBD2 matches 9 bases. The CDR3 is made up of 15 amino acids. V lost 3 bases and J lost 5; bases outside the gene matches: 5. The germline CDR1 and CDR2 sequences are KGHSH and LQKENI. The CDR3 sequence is CASSPGTSRHNEQFF. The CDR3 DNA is TGTGCCAGCTCACCTGGGACTAGCCGACACAATGAGCAGTTCTTC.

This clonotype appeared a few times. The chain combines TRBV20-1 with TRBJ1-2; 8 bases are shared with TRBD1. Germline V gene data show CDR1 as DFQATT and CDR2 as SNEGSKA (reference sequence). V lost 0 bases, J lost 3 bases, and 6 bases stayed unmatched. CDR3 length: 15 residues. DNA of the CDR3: TGCAGTGCTAGAGACCAGACAGGGGCCGACTATGGCTACACCTTC. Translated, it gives CSARDQTGADYGYTF.

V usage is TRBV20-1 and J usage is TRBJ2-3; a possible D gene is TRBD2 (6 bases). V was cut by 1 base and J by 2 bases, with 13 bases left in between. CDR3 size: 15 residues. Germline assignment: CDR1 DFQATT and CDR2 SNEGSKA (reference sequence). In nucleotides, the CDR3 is TGCAGTGCTAGAGTGGCGGGGTATTCCACAGATACGCAGTATTTT. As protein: CSARVAGYSTDTQYF.

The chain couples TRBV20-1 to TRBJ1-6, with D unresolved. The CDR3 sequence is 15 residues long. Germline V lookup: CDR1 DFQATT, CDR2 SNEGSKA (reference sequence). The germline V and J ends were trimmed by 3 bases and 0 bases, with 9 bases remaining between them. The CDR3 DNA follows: TGCAGTGCTAGGAAGCCCCTCTCCTATAATTCACCCCTCCACTTT. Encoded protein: CSARKPLSYNSPLHF.

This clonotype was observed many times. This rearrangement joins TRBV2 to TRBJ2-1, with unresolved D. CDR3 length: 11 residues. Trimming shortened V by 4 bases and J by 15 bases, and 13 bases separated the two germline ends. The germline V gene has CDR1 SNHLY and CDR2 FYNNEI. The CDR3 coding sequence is TGTGCCAGCAGTGTTAAGGGTAGGCCGTTCTTC. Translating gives CASSVKGRPFF. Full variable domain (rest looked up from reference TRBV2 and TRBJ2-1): EPEVTQTPSHQVTQMGQEVILRCVPISNHLYFYWYRQILGQKVEFLVSFYNNEISEKSEIFDDQFSVERPDGSNFTLKIRSTKLEDSAMYFCASSVKGRPFFGPGTRLTVL.

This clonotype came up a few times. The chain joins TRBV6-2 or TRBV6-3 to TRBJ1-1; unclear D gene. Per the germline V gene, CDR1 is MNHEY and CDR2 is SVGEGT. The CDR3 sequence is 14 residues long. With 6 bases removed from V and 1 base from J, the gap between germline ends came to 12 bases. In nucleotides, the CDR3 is TGTGCCAGCAGAAGTCATCAAAAGAACACTGAAGCTTTCTTT. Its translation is CASRSHQKNTEAFF.

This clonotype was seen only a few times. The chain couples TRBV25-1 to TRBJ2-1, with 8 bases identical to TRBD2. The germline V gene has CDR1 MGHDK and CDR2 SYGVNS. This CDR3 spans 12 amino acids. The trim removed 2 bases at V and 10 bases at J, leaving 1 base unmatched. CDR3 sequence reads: CASSETSGEQFF. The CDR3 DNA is TGTGCCAGCAGTGAAACTAGCGGCGAGCAGTTCTTC.

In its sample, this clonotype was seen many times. The CDR3 nucleotides read TGTGCCAGCAGTTCACTGACAGCCGGGAGCAATCAGCCCCAGCATTTT. It yields the protein CASSSLTAGSNQPQHF. The chain links TRBV6-5 to TRBJ1-5, with TRBD1 as a possible D gene (5 bases). The CDR3 is made up of 16 amino acids. Per the germline V gene, CDR1 is MNHEY and CDR2 is SVGAGI. Trimming removed 4 bases at V and 1 base at J, with 14 bases between.

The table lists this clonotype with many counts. CDR3 nucleotides: TGCAGCGCCGGGACAGGGAGTGGGACTAGCGGGAGTAAAACCGGGGAGCTGTTTTTT. This translates into CSAGTGSGTSGSKTGELFF. This chain uses TRBV29-1 with TRBJ2-2; 14 bases match TRBD2. V was pared by 7 bases and J by 5 bases, with 18 bases of the junction left unmatched. This CDR3 contains 19 residues. Per germline, CDR1 SQVTM and CDR2 ANQGSEA.

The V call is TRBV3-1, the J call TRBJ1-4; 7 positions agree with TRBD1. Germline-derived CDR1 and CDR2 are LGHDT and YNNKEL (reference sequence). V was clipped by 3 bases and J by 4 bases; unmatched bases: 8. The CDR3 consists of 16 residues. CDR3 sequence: CASSHRQGPLNEKLFF. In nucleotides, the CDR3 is TGTGCCAGCAGCCACAGACAGGGACCCCTTAATGAAAAACTGTTTTTT.

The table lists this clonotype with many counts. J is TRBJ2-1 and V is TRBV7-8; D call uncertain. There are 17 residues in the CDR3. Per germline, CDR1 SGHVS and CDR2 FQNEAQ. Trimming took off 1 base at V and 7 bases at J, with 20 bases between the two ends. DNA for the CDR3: TGTGCCAGCAGCTTAGTATTAAGGGTCTCAAGGGCAAATGAGCAGTTCTTC. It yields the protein CASSLVLRVSRANEQFF.

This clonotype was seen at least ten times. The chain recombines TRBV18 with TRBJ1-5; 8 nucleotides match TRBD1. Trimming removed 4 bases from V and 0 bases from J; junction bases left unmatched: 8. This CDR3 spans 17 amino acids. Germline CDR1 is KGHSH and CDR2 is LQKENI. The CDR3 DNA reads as TGTGCCAGCTCACATGGACAGGGCCCTTATAGCAATCAGCCCCAGCATTTT. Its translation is CASSHGQGPYSNQPQHF.

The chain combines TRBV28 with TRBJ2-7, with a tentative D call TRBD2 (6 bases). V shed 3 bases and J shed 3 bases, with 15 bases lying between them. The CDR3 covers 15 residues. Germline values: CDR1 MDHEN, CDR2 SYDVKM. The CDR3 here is CASSFRDSRIYEQYF. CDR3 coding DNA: TGTGCCAGCAGTTTCCGGGACTCGCGTATCTACGAGCAGTACTTC.

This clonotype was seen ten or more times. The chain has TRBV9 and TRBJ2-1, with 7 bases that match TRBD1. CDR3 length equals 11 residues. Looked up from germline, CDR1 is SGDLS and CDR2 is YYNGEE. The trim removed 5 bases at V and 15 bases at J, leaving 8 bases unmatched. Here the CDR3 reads CASSRDSLPFF. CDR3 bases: TGTGCCAGCAGTCGGGACAGTCTGCCGTTCTTC.

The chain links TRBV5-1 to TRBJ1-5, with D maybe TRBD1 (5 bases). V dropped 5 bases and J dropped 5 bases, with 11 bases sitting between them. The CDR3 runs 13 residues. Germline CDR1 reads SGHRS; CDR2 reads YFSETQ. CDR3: CASRRGEDQPQHF. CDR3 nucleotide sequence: TGCGCCAGCAGACGAGGGGAAGATCAGCCCCAGCATTTT.